Shown below are 18 T cell receptor beta chains from a single sample sequenced in a study of blood T cells in healthy people across ages. With a J-beta primer mix and a sample-barcoded 5' primer, a second PCR ran 7 to 11 cycles. TCRdb re-analysed the 5' RACE reads in MiXCR, keeping a single row per CDR3 protein. The top ten hold roughly 14% of the sample, which has fewer than 750,000 distinct CDR3 sequences, about 50% seen once. The sequenced material came from blood. Receptor source: an elderly woman in good health.

Comment on this clonotype: A much bigger clone sits one base away, suggesting this may be a read error. V usage is TRBV3-1 and J usage is TRBJ1-1, with TRBD1 identical over 7 bases. The CDR3 totals 17 residues. From germline, CDR1 is LGHDT and CDR2 YNNKEL (reference sequence). V lost 7 bases to trimming and J lost 1 base; unmatched junction nucleotides: 15. The CDR3 is CASNHTTGTLGNTEAFF. CDR3 DNA: TGTGCCAGCAACCATACGACAGGGACCTTGGGGAACACTGAAGCTTTCTTT.

V is TRBV7-8 and J is TRBJ2-4; possible D gene TRBD1, 6 bases. CDR3 length: 16 amino acids. The V end was cut by 0 bases, the J end by 5 bases, with 14 bases between. CDR1 and CDR2 from the germline V gene are SGHVS and FQNEAQ. The CDR3 spells CASSLAVSGAQNIQYF. The CDR3 DNA reads TGTGCCAGCAGCTTAGCGGTCTCAGGGGCCCAAAACATTCAGTACTTC.

This chain uses TRBV12-3 or TRBV12-4 with TRBJ2-1; the match to TRBD2 covers 13 bases. The CDR3 extends over 17 amino acids. The J segment lost 6 bases and the V segment lost 6 bases, leaving 11 bases of the junction unmatched. CDR3 coding DNA: TGTGCCAGCAGATTCACGGGACTAGCGGGATCGGGCAATGAGCAGTTCTTC. Translating it yields CASRFTGLAGSGNEQFF.

This clonotype has just a few counts. A clone one base away is much larger, so this may be a read error. The rearrangement joins TRBV6-5 to TRBJ2-1; D may correspond to TRBD1 or TRBD2 (5 bases each). CDR1 is MNHEY, CDR2 SVGAGI, per germline. The CDR3 extends over 14 amino acids. Trimming cost V 5 bases and J 3 bases, with 11 bases left between them. CDR3 sequence: CASSGGRGYNEQFF. CDR3 bases: TGTGCCAGCAGTGGGGGACGGGGCTACAATGAGCAGTTCTTC.

This chain uses TRBV5-1 with TRBJ1-2; D remains ambiguous. Germline V gives CDR1 SGHRS, CDR2 YFSETQ. The CDR3 has 15 residues. Trimming cost V 10 bases and J 5 bases, with 24 bases left between them. CDR3 sequence: CASKTDGALGYGYTF. As DNA, the CDR3 is TGCGCCTCGAAGACGGATGGAGCCTTGGGATATGGCTACACCTTC.

The CDR3 bases are TGCAGTGCTAAGAGCGGGGATCAGCCCCAGCATTTT. Protein product: CSAKSGDQPQHF. This sequence joins TRBV20-1 and TRBJ1-5; D remains ambiguous. Trimming shortened V by 4 bases and J by 5 bases, and 9 bases separated the two germline ends. There are 12 residues in the CDR3. CDR1 is DFQATT, CDR2 SNEGSKA, per germline (reference sequence).

There are many counts of this clonotype. The V and J genes are TRBV7-9 and TRBJ2-3; a weak D match, TRBD2 (6 bases). Trimming left V 0 bases short and J 5 bases short, with 12 bases between. The CDR3 contains 15 residues. Germline CDR1 is SEHNR and CDR2 is FQNEAQ (reference sequence). The CDR3 nucleotides are TGTGCCAGCAGCTTAGCCCGGCTAGCGAAAGATACGCAGTATTTT. Residues: CASSLARLAKDTQYF.

This sequence joins TRBV20-1 and TRBJ2-1; D unclear. The better agreement between TRBJ2-7 and the DNA end casts doubt on the J call. CDR1 is DFQATT, CDR2 SNEGSKA, per germline (reference sequence). The CDR3 contains 13 residues. CDR3 residues: CSAPTPRASEQYF. The CDR3 coding sequence is TGCAGTGCTCCCACCCCTAGGGCTAGCGAGCAGTACTTC.

This clonotype has only a few counts. This chain links TRBV20-1 with TRBJ1-2, with TRBD1 identical over 9 bases. This CDR3 is 15 amino acids long. Germline V lookup: CDR1 DFQATT, CDR2 SNEGSKA (reference sequence). Trimming at V came to 1 base and at J to 7 bases, leaving 10 bases not matched to a gene. CDR3 DNA sequence: TGCAGTGCTAGAGTTCCCGCCGACAGGGGGTCTGGCTACACCTTC. Protein: CSARVPADRGSGYTF.

Many counts were recorded for this clonotype. This sequence joins TRBV6-1 and TRBJ2-7; a weak D match, TRBD1 (5 bases). CDR1 and CDR2 (germline): MNHNS, SASEGT. Trimming cost V 0 bases and J 7 bases, with 10 bases left between them. The CDR3 is 13 residues long. CDR3: CASSEARVKEQYF. Written as DNA, the CDR3 is TGTGCCAGCAGTGAAGCCAGGGTTAAGGAGCAGTACTTC.

The chain is built from TRBV5-1 and TRBJ2-1; D gene uncertain. The J call may not be correct, given that the DNA end is closer to TRBJ2-7. The germline V gene encodes CDR1 SGHRS and CDR2 YFSETQ. The CDR3 is made up of 15 amino acids. In nucleotides, the CDR3 is TGCGCCAGCAGGGCCTCAACTTTTACCTACAATGAGCAGTACTTC. Protein product: CASRASTFTYNEQYF.

The chain carries TRBV6-6 and TRBJ1-4; D gene unclear. Per germline, CDR1 MNHNY and CDR2 SVGAGI (reference sequence). V was cut by 0 bases and J by 9 bases, with 8 bases left in between. This CDR3 region has 13 residues. CDR3 protein: CASSYSEGKKLFF. CDR3 bases: TGTGCCAGCAGTTACTCGGAGGGTAAAAAACTGTTTTTT.

This clonotype was seen more than once but under ten times. The rearrangement links TRBV20-1 to TRBJ1-5; 9 positions match TRBD1. V lost 1 base to trimming and J lost 6 bases; unmatched junction nucleotides: 4. The CDR3 runs to 14 residues. Germline CDR1 DFQATT, CDR2 SNEGSKA (reference sequence). The CDR3 region is CSARVGQGSQPQHF. CDR3 DNA sequence: TGCAGTGCTAGAGTGGGACAGGGCAGTCAGCCCCAGCATTTT.

The V gene is TRBV11-2, the J gene TRBJ2-3, with a tentative D call TRBD2 (6 bases). V dropped 4 bases and J dropped 4 bases, with 18 bases sitting between them. The CDR3 is 16 amino acids. Germline V CDR1 and CDR2: SGHAT, FQNNGV. Here the CDR3 DNA reads TGTGCCAGCAGCTCCCTCGGAGGGGTCCAAGCAGATACGCAGTATTTT. It specifies CASSSLGGVQADTQYF.

The chain carries TRBV27 and TRBJ2-5; D is perhaps TRBD1 (6 bases). CDR1 is MNHEY, CDR2 SMNVEV, per germline (reference sequence). V lost 6 bases and J lost 0, with 17 bases in between. This CDR3 contains 16 residues. The CDR3 reads CASRPDSQIYQETQYF. The CDR3 DNA is TGTGCCAGCAGACCGGACAGCCAAATTTACCAAGAGACCCAGTACTTC.

This clonotype was recorded a few times. The chain joins TRBV9 to TRBJ1-2; 7 bases map to TRBD1. Germline assignment: CDR1 SGDLS and CDR2 YYNGEE. The CDR3 contains 14 residues. V trimming: 3 bases; J trimming: 5 bases; junction bases outside the gene matches: 7. For the CDR3, the DNA is TGTGCCAGCAGCGGTCGACAGGGTGGTTATGGCTACACCTTC. Translation: CASSGRQGGYGYTF.

Of note for this clonotype: A much larger clone lies a single base off, so this may be a read error. The V gene is TRBV3-1, the J gene TRBJ2-4, with 9 bases identical to TRBD2. The CDR3 sequence is 16 residues long. Trimming removed 4 bases from V and 5 bases from J; junction bases left unmatched: 9. Germline loops: CDR1 LGHDT, CDR2 YNNKEL (reference sequence). The chain's CDR3 is CASSPVSGRVENIQYF. CDR3 in DNA: TGTGCCAGCAGCCCGGTTAGCGGGAGAGTCGAAAACATTCAGTACTTC.

The chain joins TRBV4-3 to TRBJ2-7, with a tentative D call TRBD1 (6 bases). Trimming took 5 bases from V and 1 from J, leaving 15 bases between them. Germline V gene sequence: CDR1 LGHNA, CDR2 YSLEER. The CDR3 loop spans 15 amino acids. In DNA, the CDR3 is TGCGCCAGCAGCGACCGTTACAGGGTATCCTACGAGCAGTACTTC. Protein: CASSDRYRVSYEQYF.